A single sample gave rise to the 21 T cell receptor beta chains below, sequenced in a study of cytomegalovirus exposure and HLA in healthy donors. PCR used 60 Vbeta primers and 13 Jbeta primers. Produced via immunoSEQ multiplex PCR; TCRdb's table is partial and in-frame only. In the table there are about 120,000 clones, more than 65% of which are singletons. Source material: PBMCs. The origin of the receptors is a woman aged 18-29 years in good health and CMV-seronegative.

J is TRBJ1-1 and V is TRBV7-8; the D gene is possibly TRBD1 (5 bases). Per germline, CDR1 SGHVS and CDR2 FQNEAQ. The germline V and J ends were trimmed by 1 base and 14 bases, with 11 bases remaining between them. This CDR3 comprises 11 residues. The CDR3 here is CASSLGQQGFF. For the CDR3, the DNA is TGTGCCAGCAGCTTAGGTCAGCAGGGCTTCTTT.

The chain recombines TRBV19 with TRBJ1-1, with 7 bases that match TRBD1. The trim removed 3 bases at V and 4 bases at J, leaving 5 bases unmatched. The CDR3 loop spans 14 amino acids. Per the germline V gene, CDR1 is LNHDA and CDR2 is SQIVND (reference sequence). CDR3 sequence reads: CASSITGVPTEAFF. The CDR3 DNA follows: TGTGCCAGTAGTATCACAGGGGTACCCACTGAAGCTTTCTTT.

The chain carries TRBV6-1 and TRBJ1-2; 7 bases are shared with TRBD1. Germline V lookup: CDR1 MNHNS, CDR2 SASEGT. The CDR3 sequence is 12 residues long. The V and J ends lost 2 bases and 8 bases, in that order; junction bases with no gene match: 2. The chain's CDR3 is CASSEQGDGYTF. CDR3 DNA sequence: TGTGCCAGCAGTGAACAGGGGGACGGCTACACCTTC.

The chain is built from TRBV7-7 and TRBJ2-7; TRBD1 matches at 8 bases. The CDR3 extends over 14 amino acids. The V segment lost 1 base and the J segment 1 base; nucleotides outside the gene matches: 0. The germline gives CDR1 SSHAT, CDR2 FNYEAQ (reference sequence). CDR3 loop: CASSLGDRSYEQYF. The CDR3 coding sequence is TGTGCCAGCAGCTTAGGGGACAGGTCCTACGAGCAGTACTTC.

CDR3 coding DNA: TGTGCCAGCAGCTCCCAGACAGGGGGAGTAGCTGAAGCTTTCTTT. This codes for CASSSQTGGVAEAFF. The chain joins TRBV7-8 to TRBJ1-1; 9 bases fit TRBD1. The germline gives CDR1 SGHVS, CDR2 FQNEAQ. The V gene end was trimmed by 4 bases and the J gene end by 6 bases; junction bases not matched to a gene: 9. The CDR3 contains 15 residues.

The V call is TRBV19, the J call TRBJ2-1; 12 nucleotides match TRBD2. The CDR3 is made up of 19 amino acids. The trim removed 5 bases at V and 5 bases at J, leaving 16 bases unmatched. Germline V CDR1 and CDR2: LNHDA, SQIVND (reference sequence). The CDR3 reads CASSSILAGGAGRDNEQFF. The CDR3, as DNA: TGTGCCAGTAGTTCGATACTAGCGGGAGGAGCCGGTCGAGACAATGAGCAGTTCTTC. Together with reference TRBV19 and TRBJ2-1, the CDR3 gives the full variable domain: DGGITQSPKYLFRKEGQNVTLSCEQNLNHDAMYWYRQDPGQGLRLIYYSQIVNDFQKGDIAEGYSVSREKKESFPLTVTSAQKNPTAFYLCASSSILAGGAGRDNEQFFGPGTRLTVL.

The chain is built from TRBV2 and TRBJ2-1, with D perhaps TRBD2 (6 bases). The CDR3 runs 17 residues. In germline, CDR1 is SNHLY, CDR2 FYNNEI. Trimming cost V 1 base and J 8 bases, with 21 bases left between them. CDR3 protein: CASSEVGGAPPRDEQFF. Here the CDR3 DNA reads TGTGCCAGCAGTGAAGTCGGCGGGGCCCCCCCTCGGGATGAGCAGTTCTTC. The variable domain in full, with the rest retrieved from reference TRBV2 and TRBJ2-1, is EPEVTQTPSHQVTQMGQEVILRCVPISNHLYFYWYRQILGQKVEFLVSFYNNEISEKSEIFDDQFSVERPDGSNFTLKIRSTKLEDSAMYFCASSEVGGAPPRDEQFFGPGTRLTVL.

A single count supports this clone. The chain combines TRBV7-8 with TRBJ2-1; possible D gene TRBD2, 5 bases. The V end was cut by 3 bases, the J end by 9 bases, with 12 bases between. This CDR3 has 13 amino acids. The V gene's germline CDR1 is SGHVS and CDR2 FQNEAQ. Written as DNA, the CDR3 is TGTGCCAGCAGCTTTTATACGGGAAGTGAGCAGTTCTTC. Translating it yields CASSFYTGSEQFF.

The V call is TRBV21-1, the J call TRBJ1-1; TRBD1, as called in the table, went unchecked against the DNA. TRBV21-1 is shown as a pseudogene. The CDR3 runs 13 residues. CDR3 protein: CASTDRMNTEAFF. CDR3 in DNA: TGTGCCAGCACCGACAGAATGAACACTGAAGCTTTCTTT.

This clone was counted a single time. The chain carries TRBV7-2 and TRBJ2-2; D perhaps matches TRBD1 (8 bases). Trimming stripped 5 bases from V and 7 bases from J, with 14 bases between. Germline CDR1 reads SGHTA; CDR2 reads FQGNSA. The CDR3 runs 14 residues. DNA of the CDR3: TGTGCCAGCAGCCCACAGGGGGGGTTCGGGGAGCTGTTTTTT. This translates into CASSPQGGFGELFF. Looking up the rest from reference TRBV7-2 and TRBJ2-2 gives the full variable domain: GAGVSQSPSNKVTEKGKDVELRCDPISGHTALYWYRQSLGQGLEFLIYFQGNSAPDKSGLPSDRFSAERTGGSVSTLTIQRTQQEDSAVYLCASSPQGGFGELFFGEGSRLTVL.

The V gene is TRBV7-8, the J gene TRBJ2-1, with 8 bases fitting TRBD2. The CDR3 is made up of 18 amino acids. Germline lookup yields CDR1 SGHVS and CDR2 FQNEAQ. Trimming took 4 bases from V and 7 from J; bases not matched to a gene: 18. For the CDR3, the DNA is TGTGCCAGCAGCTCCCGGGGGGGGAGCGTGTACACCAAGAATGAGCAGTTCTTC. This gives the protein CASSSRGGSVYTKNEQFF.

A word on this clone: At one end the junction does not follow the germline gene, possibly because of a read error. J is TRBJ1-2 and V is TRBV6-5; possible D gene TRBD1, 6 bases. Germline CDR1 is MNHEY and CDR2 is SVGAGI. This CDR3 region has 11 residues. CDR3 nucleotide sequence: TGTGCCAGCAGTGAGCAGGGGTCCGCCTCCTTC. Protein product: CASSEQGSASF.

The chain combines TRBV6-1 with TRBJ2-7, with 8 bases matching TRBD1. CDR3 size: 15 residues. J was trimmed by 2 bases and V by 2 bases; bases with no gene match: 5. Germline V gene data show CDR1 as MNHNS and CDR2 as SASEGT. The CDR3 nucleotides are TGTGCCAGCAGTGAACCGGGACAGGTCGCCTACGAGCAGTACTTC. It specifies CASSEPGQVAYEQYF.

This clone was seen only once. V usage is TRBV7-8 and J usage is TRBJ2-3, with D possibly matching TRBD2 (6 bases). CDR3 length: 16 residues. The germline V gene has CDR1 SGHVS and CDR2 FQNEAQ. The V end was cut by 5 bases, the J end by 8 bases, with 23 bases between. The CDR3 DNA reads as TGTGCCAGCAGCCCACAACTAGCTGAGGCCGGGGGTACGCAGTATTTT. As protein: CASSPQLAEAGGTQYF.

This clone was found a few times. The junction and the germline gene differ at one end; a read error may be behind it. V and J are TRBV7-7 and TRBJ2-3, with 8 bases that match TRBD1. From germline, CDR1 is SSHAT and CDR2 FNYEAQ (reference sequence). The CDR3 covers 22 residues. The CDR3 spells CASSLIEKPQPTGVGSTDTQYF. In DNA, the CDR3 is TGTGCTAGCAGCTTAATCGAGAAGCCCCAACCGACAGGGGTAGGTAGCACAGATACGCAGTATTTT.

The chain employs TRBV30 and TRBJ2-1, with a weak D call TRBD1 (5 bases). Trimming pared 2 bases from V and 1 base from J, leaving 21 bases between. The germline CDR1 and CDR2 sequences are GTSNPN and SVGIG (reference sequence). CDR3 size: 18 residues. The CDR3 sequence: CAWSLMVVSRVSYNEQFF. The DNA of the CDR3 is TGTGCCTGGAGTCTAATGGTCGTTAGCAGGGTTTCCTACAATGAGCAGTTCTTC.

The chain joins TRBV27 to TRBJ1-4, with D possibly matching TRBD1 (5 bases). Trimming took 5 bases from V and 0 from J, leaving 10 bases between them. This CDR3 spans 15 amino acids. Germline CDR1 MNHEY, CDR2 SMNVEV (reference sequence). CDR3 sequence: CASSRRGATNEKLFF. CDR3 coding DNA: TGTGCCAGCAGTAGGAGGGGTGCAACTAATGAAAAACTGTTTTTT.

This rearrangement joins TRBV11-3 to TRBJ1-1; weak D call: TRBD1 (5 bases). Per germline, CDR1 SGHNT and CDR2 YENEEA. The CDR3 has 13 residues. V lost 3 bases and J 12 bases, leaving 17 bases between the germline ends. CDR3 protein: CASSLELGGVTFF. CDR3 nucleotide sequence: TGTGCCAGCAGCTTGGAGTTGGGGGGTGTAACTTTCTTT.

This clone was recorded a few times. V gene TRBV6-6 combines with J gene TRBJ1-5; D ambiguous. Germline CDR1 and CDR2: MNHNY and SVGAGI (reference sequence). This CDR3 region has 14 residues. V was pared by 10 bases and J by 6 bases, with 19 bases between. CDR3 nucleotides: TGTGCCACGACGGGGATAGCCCTCAGTCAGCCCCAGCATTTT. Its translation is CATTGIALSQPQHF.

The table lists this clone with a count of one. The V gene is TRBV7-2, the J gene TRBJ2-1, with 13 bases lining up with TRBD2. Germline-derived CDR1 and CDR2 are SGHTA and FQGNSA. V dropped 1 base and J dropped 4; count of bases not matched to a gene: 7. The CDR3 contains 18 residues. This chain's CDR3 is CASSLVTSGRGGYNEQFF. Here the CDR3 DNA reads TGTGCCAGCAGCTTAGTTACTAGCGGGAGGGGGGGGTACAATGAGCAGTTCTTC.

The chain has TRBV7-9 and TRBJ2-7; 12 positions agree with TRBD2. The CDR3 has 13 amino acids. V gave up 5 bases and J gave up 7 bases; unmatched junction bases: 3. CDR1 is SEHNR, CDR2 FQNEAQ, per germline (reference sequence). Written as DNA, the CDR3 is TGTGCCAGCAGCGCCGGGACTAGCGGGGAGCAGTACTTC. Encoded protein: CASSAGTSGEQYF.